Sequencing of this T cell receptor beta chain was carried out in a study of CD8+ T cells in alopecia areata (dated by TCRdb to the late 2010s). About the investigation overall: The treated patients, all with moderate-to-severe alopecia areata, were enrolled in an open-label pilot trial of oral tofacitinib given at 5 to 10 mg twice daily. Tofacitinib was administered for 6 to 18 months, and 6 months of follow-up off drug were then conducted to assess delayed response and recurrence. Disease severity in treated patients was measured with the SALT score, which quantifies the percentage of affected scalp surface area. High-throughput TCRbeta sequencing was used to examine T cell clonal expansion in alopecia areata in both the C3H/HeJ mouse model and human patients. Scalp tissue and sorted CD4+ and CD8+ peripheral blood T cells from patchy and totalis/universalis alopecia areata patients and from healthy controls were covered by human TCRbeta sequencing. Biopsies were taken from tofacitinib-treated patients at baseline and at 4 and 24 weeks of treatment, and a later scalp biopsy was taken in several of the tofacitinib-treated patients. Scalp clonality was compared across normal scalp (n=4), patchy alopecia areata scalp (n=8), and alopecia totalis/universalis scalp (n=8). RNA came from the PAXgene miRNA kit for fixed scalp, the miRNeasy kit for PBMCs, and the RNeasy kit for mouse skin. TCRbeta CDR3 regions were amplified by immunoSEQ multiplex PCR using 35 Vbeta forward and 13 Jbeta reverse primers.

Details on this clone: It lacks a known antigen. Base qualities are missing; no much larger clone stands one base away.

The investigation overall reported the following: Because the treated cohort was small and had just a single nonresponder, larger studies are needed to establish links between baseline CD8+ expansion and response. Tofacitinib significantly lowered scalp clonality and the number of expanded CD8+ clones among the top 100 scalp clones. Resident alphabeta T cells in normal human skin are also sequenced, complicating scalp TCR repertoire analysis, unlike mouse skin dominated by gammadelta T cells. During tofacitinib treatment, many expanded lesional clones stuck around in both scalp and blood, and this persistence may partly explain why relapse happens after treatment is stopped. Higher clonality and more expanded CD8+ clones were observed in lesional scalp than in normal scalp, particularly in alopecia totalis/universalis, a finding suggestive of antigenic drive. Shared TCR sequences between patients were less evident than in mice, which may be partly attributable to HLA diversity in the patient population.

Library construction relied on the immunoSEQ multiplex PCR assay. To provide template for TCR sequencing, every sample had RNA extracted and reverse transcribed into cDNA. SuperScript III was used to make first-strand cDNA, primed with a 2:1 mix of oligo-dT and random hexamers. A synthetic immune receptor repertoire was used to measure amplification bias, and any remaining bias was corrected computationally. From the authors' description of their analysis: After raw reads were preprocessed to remove errors, the CDR3 was defined following IMGT conventions as running from the conserved cysteine to phenylalanine. Clonality was computed as 1 minus the Shannon entropy, with the entropy normalized by log2 of the number of productive unique TCRs. Whether each scalp clone was CD4 or CD8 was inferred by checking scalp TCRbeta sequences against the CD4 and CD8 repertoires from sorted blood. Entries here come from immuneACCESS through TCRdb and include only in-frame sequences with V and J called. Some clones fail to appear in such tables; in the studies checked, an unresolved V gene covers under half of the shortfall, and the cause of the remainder is unknown. The D gene and trimming were derived from the DNA, and the V and J assignments and clone size from that table. Recorded for this sample are around 200,000 clones; about 48% of them occurred a single time. The ten most abundant clones make up 11% of the sample.

The CDR3 goes from the cysteine to the phenylalanine over 13 residues. Only CDR3 DNA is held: 39 bases, read in frame from base 1. Between the V and J ends, shortened by 2 bases and 3 bases respectively, the junction contains 6 bases. The germline V gene encodes CDR1 SGDLS and CDR2 YYNGEE. The sample's time point, from its label and the paper: about 25 weeks on oral tofacitinib. Sample treatment or condition, as interpreted from the label and publication: oral pan-JAK inhibitor, 5-10 mg twice daily. Lesional scalp punch biopsies and peripheral blood were obtained from alopecia areata patients. After PBMCs were isolated by density centrifugation and stained for CD3, CD4 and CD8, a FACSAria was used to sort CD4+ and CD8+ T cells.

This receptor was identified in a human donor with alopecia areata. The chain is made from TRBV9 and TRBJ1-5; the D gene is not confidently resolved. The sample was CD8+ T cells sorted from blood, taken at week 24, from a patient treated with tofacitinib. This receptor carries the CDR3 CASSVSVNQPQHF. DNA sequence: TGTGCCAGCAGCGTTTCAGTCAATCAGCCCCAGCATTTT.